This T cell receptor (beta chain) was identified in a study of T cell changes during pregnancy in multiple sclerosis (dated by TCRdb to about 2019). General notes on the study: In women with multiple sclerosis, the researchers looked at how the T cell repertoire shifted as pregnancy progressed.

The CDR3 covers 14 residues, taking in both the cysteine and the phenylalanine. Only the CDR3 part of the read is kept: 42 bases, read in frame from the first base. V is reduced by 3 bases and J by 1 base, leaving a spacing of 9 bases between them. For CDR1 and CDR2, the germline V gene lists KGHSH and LQKENI. Receptor amplification or capture employed the immunoSEQ multiplex PCR assay. TCRdb took this table from immuneACCESS and kept in-frame rearrangements with V and J called. Such tables lack part of the clones; where checked against another copy, unresolved V genes explain under half of the gap, and the rest is unexplained. Across this sample there are more than 55,000 clones, with approximately 89% seen only once. The leading ten clones occupy approximately 1.7% of the sample. As to this clone: Which antigen it targets is not known. Base-call qualities are not available, and no considerably larger clone is one nucleotide away.

The TCR was taken from a female donor with multiple sclerosis, enrolled in a pregnancy study. This material consisted of peripheral blood, taken after pregnancy. Rearrangement joined TRBV18 to TRBJ1-2; the D gene remains uncertain. The CDR3 amino acid sequence is: CASSPERNNYGYTF. The DNA sequence is TGTGCCAGCTCACCGGAGAGGAATAACTATGGCTACACCTTC. With the rest looked up from the reference TRBV18 and TRBJ1-2 genes rather than sequenced, the full variable domain is NAGVMQNPRHLVRRRGQEARLRCSPMKGHSHVYWYRQLPEEGLKFMVYLQKENIIDESGMPKERFSAEFPKEGPSILRIQQVVRGDSAAYFCASSPERNNYGYTFGSGTRLTVV.